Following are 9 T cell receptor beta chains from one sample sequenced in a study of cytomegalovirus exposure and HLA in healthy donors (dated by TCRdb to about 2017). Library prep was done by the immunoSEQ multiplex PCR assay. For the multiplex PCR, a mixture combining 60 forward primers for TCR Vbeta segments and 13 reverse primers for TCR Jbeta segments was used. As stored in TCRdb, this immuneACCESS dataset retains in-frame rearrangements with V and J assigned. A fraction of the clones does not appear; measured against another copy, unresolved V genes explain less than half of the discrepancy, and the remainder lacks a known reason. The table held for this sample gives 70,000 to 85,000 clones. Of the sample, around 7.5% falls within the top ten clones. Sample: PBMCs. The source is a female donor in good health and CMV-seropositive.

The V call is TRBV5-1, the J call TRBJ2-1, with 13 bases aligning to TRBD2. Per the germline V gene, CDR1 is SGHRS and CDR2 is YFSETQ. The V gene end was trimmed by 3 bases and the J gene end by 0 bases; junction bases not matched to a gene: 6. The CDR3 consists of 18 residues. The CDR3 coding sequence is TGCGCCAGCAGCTCCGGGACTAGCGGGATTAGCTCCTACAATGAGCAGTTCTTC. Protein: CASSSGTSGISSYNEQFF.

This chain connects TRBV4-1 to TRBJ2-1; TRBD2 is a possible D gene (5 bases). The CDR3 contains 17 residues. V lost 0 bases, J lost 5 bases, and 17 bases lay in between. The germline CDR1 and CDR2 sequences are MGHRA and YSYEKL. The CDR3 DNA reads TGCGCCAGCAGCCAAGAAGCAGGCCTAGCTTTTCACAATGAGCAGTTCTTC. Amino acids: CASSQEAGLAFHNEQFF.

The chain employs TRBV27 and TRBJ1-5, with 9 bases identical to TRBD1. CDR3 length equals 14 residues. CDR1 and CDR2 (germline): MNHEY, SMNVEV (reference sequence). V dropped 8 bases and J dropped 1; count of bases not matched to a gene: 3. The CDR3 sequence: CASATGGSNQPQHF. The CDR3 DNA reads TGTGCCAGCGCGACAGGGGGAAGCAATCAGCCCCAGCATTTT.

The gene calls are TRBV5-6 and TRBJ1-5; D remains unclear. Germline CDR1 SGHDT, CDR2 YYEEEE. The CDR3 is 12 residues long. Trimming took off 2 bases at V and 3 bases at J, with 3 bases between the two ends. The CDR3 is CASSFNNQPQHF. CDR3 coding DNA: TGTGCCAGCAGCTTTAACAATCAGCCCCAGCATTTT.

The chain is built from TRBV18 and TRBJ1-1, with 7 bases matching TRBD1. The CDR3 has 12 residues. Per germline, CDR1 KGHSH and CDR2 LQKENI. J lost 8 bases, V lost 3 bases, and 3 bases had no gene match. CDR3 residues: CASSPDRVEAFF. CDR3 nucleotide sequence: TGTGCCAGCTCACCCGACAGGGTGGAAGCTTTCTTT.

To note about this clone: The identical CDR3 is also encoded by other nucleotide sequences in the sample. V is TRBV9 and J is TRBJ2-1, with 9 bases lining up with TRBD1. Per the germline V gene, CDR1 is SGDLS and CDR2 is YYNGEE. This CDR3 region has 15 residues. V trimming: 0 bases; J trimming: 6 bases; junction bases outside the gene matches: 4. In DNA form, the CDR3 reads TGTGCCAGCAGCGTAGGGGACAGGGAAGTCAATGAGCAGTTCTTC. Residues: CASSVGDREVNEQFF.

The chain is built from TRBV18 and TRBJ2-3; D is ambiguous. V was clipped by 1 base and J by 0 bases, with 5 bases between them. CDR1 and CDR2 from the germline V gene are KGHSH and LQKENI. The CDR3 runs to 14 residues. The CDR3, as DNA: TGTGCCAGCTCACCACTCCCTAGCACAGATACGCAGTATTTT. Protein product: CASSPLPSTDTQYF.

The CDR3 sequence: CASSLKHGLAGASGELFF. DNA for the CDR3: TGTGCCAGCAGCTTAAAACACGGACTAGCGGGCGCCTCTGGGGAGCTGTTTTTT. The chain links TRBV7-3 to TRBJ2-2; 11 nucleotides match TRBD2. V shed 1 base and J 8 bases; nucleotides not matched to a gene: 12. The V gene's germline CDR1 is SGHTA and CDR2 FQGTGA. This CDR3 region has 18 residues.

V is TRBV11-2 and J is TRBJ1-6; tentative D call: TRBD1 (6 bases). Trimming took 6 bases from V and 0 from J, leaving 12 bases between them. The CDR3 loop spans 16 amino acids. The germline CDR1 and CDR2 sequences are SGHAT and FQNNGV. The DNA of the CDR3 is TGTGCCAGCAGGAGACTGGACAGCTCCTATAATTCACCCCTCCACTTT. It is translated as CASRRLDSSYNSPLHF. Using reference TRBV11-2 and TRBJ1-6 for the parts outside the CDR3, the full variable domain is EAGVAQSPRYKIIEKRQSVAFWCNPISGHATLYWYQQILGQGPKLLIQFQNNGVVDDSQLPKDRFSAERLKGVDSTLKIQPAKLEDSAVYLCASRRLDSSYNSPLHFGNGTRLTVT.